This paragraph covers one T cell receptor beta chain sequence. Antigen: not known. This entry comes from a study of naive and memory T cell subsets. Study results and caveats: This RNA-based method may be sensitive to activation-related transcript changes.

An oligonucleotide containing a UMI was ligated to the 3' end of TCR cDNA. Whole-blood samples were around 2.3 ml of peripheral blood from healthy adult volunteers. Unsorted total RNA, about 1 to 1000 ng, was DNase treated before reverse transcription. Ligated cDNA underwent four rounds of PCR with nested alpha and beta constant region primers and SP2. Alpha and beta constant region primers primed reverse transcription for blood and skin samples. TCRdb independently ran MiXCR on the 5' RACE reads; one entry per CDR3 protein. The data hold tens of thousands of distinct CDR3 sequences, with under 8.5% observed a single time. V lost 6 bases, J lost 0 bases, and 12 bases stayed unmatched. The V gene's germline CDR1 is SQVTM and CDR2 ANQGSEA. CDR3 size: 19 residues.

The TCR comes from a male donor in good health. V is TRBV29-1 and J is TRBJ2-2; 14 nucleotides line up with TRBD2. In DNA, the CDR3 is TGCAGCGTCGCTCCAGAGACTAGCGGGAGGGGGCCGAACACCGGGGAGCTGTTTTTT. It codes for CSVAPETSGRGPNTGELFF.